This entry lists 11 T cell receptor beta chains sequenced from one sample in a study of Ad26.COV2.S vaccination and SARS-CoV-2 variants. Treatment described: roughly 19 received Ad26.COV2.S at low or high dose, single or two shots; roughly five received placebo; per-sample allocation not given. Day 63 following the first vaccine or placebo injection was when the samples were taken. The assay was immunoSEQ multiplex PCR, and TCRdb's table has in-frame clones only and misses some. The profile covers around 350,000 clones, with roughly 84% appearing a single time and around 3.3% taken by the ten largest. This specimen consisted of peripheral blood, obtained in a trial of Ad26.COV2.S vaccine versus placebo. The source of these receptors is a person aged 18 to 59 who received the Ad26.COV2.S COVID-19 vaccine or a placebo.

This clone has only a few counts. The rearrangement joins TRBV7-9 to TRBJ2-1, with TRBD2 matching over 11 bases. The CDR3 has 17 residues. Germline V gene data show CDR1 as SEHNR and CDR2 as FQNEAQ (reference sequence). The V gene end was trimmed by 2 bases and the J gene end by 12 bases; junction bases not matched to a gene: 15. This CDR3 reads CASSLQRITSGSASQFF. The DNA for the CDR3 is TGTGCCAGCAGCTTACAAAGAATTACTAGCGGGAGTGCTTCGCAGTTCTTC.

DNA of the CDR3: TGTGCCACCAGTGATTTTCGGGACGGTTCTAACTATGGCTACACCTTC. Its protein is CATSDFRDGSNYGYTF. The V gene is TRBV24-1, the J gene TRBJ1-2; D is perhaps TRBD1 (5 bases). From germline, CDR1 is KGHDR and CDR2 SFDVKD. The V end was cut by 1 base, the J end by 0 bases, with 11 bases between. CDR3 length equals 16 residues.

V gene TRBV7-9 combines with J gene TRBJ2-5, with D perhaps matching TRBD1 (6 bases). The CDR3 length is 13 residues. The germline gives CDR1 SEHNR, CDR2 FQNEAQ (reference sequence). V lost 5 bases and J lost 4, with 11 bases in between. The CDR3, as DNA: TGTGCCAGCAGCCTGGGGGCCTCAGAGACCCAGTACTTC. It specifies CASSLGASETQYF.

In DNA form, the CDR3 reads TGTGCCAGCAGCCTTCCGGGACAGCAAAATTACAATGAGCAGTTCTTC. Translated: CASSLPGQQNYNEQFF. The J gene is TRBJ2-1, the V gene TRBV5-6, with TRBD1 identical over 7 bases. Germline loops: CDR1 SGHDT, CDR2 YYEEEE. CDR3 length: 16 residues. V shed 4 bases, J shed 4 bases, and the junction held 11 bases outside the gene matches.

This sequence joins TRBV3-1 (or the pseudogene TRBV3-2) and TRBJ2-5; 13 bases fit TRBD2. The V and J ends lost 2 bases and 5 bases, in that order; junction bases with no gene match: 5. The CDR3 is 16 residues long. Germline lookup yields CDR1 LGHDT and CDR2 YNNKEL (reference sequence). CDR3 in DNA: TGTGCCAGCAGCCAAATGGGACTAGCGGGGAGGGAGACCCAGTACTTC. Protein sequence: CASSQMGLAGRETQYF.

The CDR3 coding sequence is TGTGCCAGCAGCTTAGGCGCGGTTAATGAAAAACTGTTTTTT. Protein: CASSLGAVNEKLFF. The genes are TRBV13 and TRBJ1-4; no clear D. V was cut by 0 bases and J by 4 bases, with 6 bases left in between. CDR1 is PRHDT and CDR2 is FYEKMQ in the germline V gene (reference sequence). This CDR3 region has 14 residues.

This chain joins TRBV5-1 and TRBJ2-6; a possible D gene is TRBD1 (6 bases). Germline CDR1 reads SGHRS; CDR2 reads YFSETQ. The CDR3 spans 15 residues. V lost 4 bases to trimming and J lost 4 bases, with 12 bases between them. CDR3 bases: TGCGCCAGCAGCCCCTTGGGGGCAGGGGCCAACGTCCTGACTTTC. This gives the protein CASSPLGAGANVLTF.

The chain employs TRBV7-2 and TRBJ2-7, with TRBD1 matching 9 bases. Germline CDR1 reads SGHTA; CDR2 reads FQGNSA. The CDR3 runs 15 residues. After removal of 5 bases from V and 5 bases from J, the junction contained 10 bases not matched to a gene. The CDR3 DNA reads TGTGCCAGCAGCCAGTTCGGGACAGGGCGACACGAGCAGTACTTC. Translation gives CASSQFGTGRHEQYF. The full variable domain, in which reference TRBV7-2 and TRBJ2-7 provide the parts outside the CDR3, is GAGVSQSPSNKVTEKGKDVELRCDPISGHTALYWYRQSLGQGLEFLIYFQGNSAPDKSGLPSDRFSAERTGGSVSTLTIQRTQQEDSAVYLCASSQFGTGRHEQYFGPGTRLTVT.

V and J are TRBV6-2 or TRBV6-3 and TRBJ2-7; 8 bases match TRBD1. The CDR3 totals 15 residues. The germline gives CDR1 MNHEY, CDR2 SVGEGT. The trim removed 0 bases at V and 2 bases at J, leaving 3 bases unmatched. CDR3 in DNA: TGTGCCAGCAGTTACTCCCGGACAGGGACCTACGAGCAGTACTTC. Its translation is CASSYSRTGTYEQYF.

The V call is TRBV19, the J call TRBJ2-7; D call uncertain. V was cut by 5 bases and J by 2 bases, with 16 bases left in between. CDR1 is LNHDA, CDR2 SQIVND, per germline (reference sequence). The CDR3 extends over 15 amino acids. In DNA, the CDR3 is TGTGCCAGTAGTGCCGTTTGGTCTTGGCCCTACGAGCAGTACTTC. The encoded protein is CASSAVWSWPYEQYF.

The gene calls are TRBV5-6 and TRBJ2-1, with TRBD2 as a possible D gene (6 bases). Trimming cost V 7 bases and J 6 bases, with 14 bases left between them. Germline CDR1 is SGHDT and CDR2 is YYEEEE. The CDR3 consists of 13 residues. The CDR3 sequence is CASAQLASNEQFF. As DNA, the CDR3 is TGTGCCAGCGCCCAGCTAGCGAGCAATGAGCAGTTCTTC.